The 9 T cell receptor beta chains below come from one sample, sequenced in a study of shared clonotypes between healthy human individuals. Data came from immunoSEQ multiplex PCR; TCRdb stores just in-frame clones and leaves some out. Here the sample spans 1,500,000 or so clones, 97% to 99% being singletons. Sequencing was performed on naive CD4+ T cells sorted from blood. Subset specified: CD45RA+ positively selected. Receptors originate from a man aged 25 to 40 in good health.

The chain is built from TRBV5-4 and TRBJ1-1; possibly TRBD1 for D (5 bases). CDR1 and CDR2 from the germline V gene are SGHNT and YYREEE (reference sequence). Trimming left V 2 bases short and J 7 bases short, with 12 bases between. The CDR3 extends over 13 amino acids. In DNA form, the CDR3 reads TGTGCCAGCAGCTTCCGGGACGGACGTGAAGCTTTCTTT. Protein product: CASSFRDGREAFF.

The chain employs TRBV28 and TRBJ2-7, with unresolved D. This CDR3 is built from 13 residues. Deletions cut 5 bases from V and 6 bases from J, with 14 bases between. Germline CDR1 MDHEN, CDR2 SYDVKM. CDR3 residues: CASSPPTLSEQYF. Here the CDR3 DNA reads TGTGCCAGCAGTCCCCCGACACTCTCCGAGCAGTACTTC.

This rearrangement joins TRBV5-1 to TRBJ2-7; perhaps TRBD1 as D (6 bases). V dropped 4 bases and J dropped 5 bases, with 16 bases sitting between them. This CDR3 spans 14 amino acids. Germline lookup yields CDR1 SGHRS and CDR2 YFSETQ. The DNA of the CDR3 is TGCGCCAGCAGCACCGGACAGAGTTACAACGAGCAGTACTTC. This gives the protein CASSTGQSYNEQYF.

The chain employs TRBV5-4 and TRBJ1-3; unclear D gene. The germline V gene encodes CDR1 SGHNT and CDR2 YYREEE (reference sequence). V lost 4 bases to trimming and J lost 0 bases, with 14 bases between them. The CDR3 contains 16 residues. CDR3 DNA: TGTGCCAGCAGCCTTGACGGACGGATCTCTGGAAACACCATATATTTT. The encoded protein is CASSLDGRISGNTIYF. The full variable domain, with the rest looked up from reference TRBV5-4 and TRBJ1-3, is ETGVTQSPTHLIKTRGQQVTLRCSSQSGHNTVSWYQQALGQGPQFIFQYYREEENGRGNFPPRFSGLQFPNYSSELNVNALELDDSALYLCASSLDGRISGNTIYFGEGSWLTVV.

The chain joins TRBV5-1 to TRBJ1-2, with TRBD1 matching over 9 bases. The J segment lost 5 bases and the V segment lost 2 bases, leaving 7 bases of the junction unmatched. Germline V gene data show CDR1 as SGHRS and CDR2 as YFSETQ. This CDR3 is 15 amino acids long. Here the CDR3 reads CASSLATGGGYGYTF. The CDR3 DNA is TGCGCCAGCAGCTTAGCGACAGGGGGTGGATATGGCTACACCTTC.

A single count supports this clone. J is TRBJ1-2 and V is TRBV18, with TRBD1 identical over 9 bases. Germline-derived CDR1 and CDR2 are KGHSH and LQKENI. The CDR3 contains 12 residues. Unmatched junction bases numbered 4, after V lost 3 bases and J lost 11 bases. The CDR3: CASSPGGQGYTF. DNA for the CDR3: TGTGCCAGCTCACCCGGAGGACAGGGGTACACCTTC.

The rearrangement uses TRBV15 and TRBJ2-5; the match to TRBD1 covers 9 bases. The V gene end was trimmed by 2 bases and the J gene end by 3 bases; junction bases not matched to a gene: 4. CDR3 size: 15 residues. Germline V gives CDR1 LNHNV, CDR2 YYDKDF (reference sequence). In DNA form, the CDR3 reads TGTGCCACCAGCAGACTGGGGGACAGGGAAGAGACCCAGTACTTC. Translating it yields CATSRLGDREETQYF.

This rearrangement joins TRBV7-9 to TRBJ2-2; TRBD1 matches at 7 bases. The CDR3 is 14 residues long. V was clipped by 5 bases and J by 0 bases; unmatched bases: 0. Germline V CDR1 and CDR2: SEHNR, FQNEAQ (reference sequence). The CDR3 nucleotides are TGTGCCAGCAGCGGGACAGCGAACACCGGGGAGCTGTTTTTT. It is translated as CASSGTANTGELFF.

Worth noting for this clone: This specimen includes other DNA sequences encoding the same CDR3. The chain couples TRBV27 to TRBJ2-2, with D unclear. The CDR3 contains 13 residues. Germline V gene data show CDR1 as MNHEY and CDR2 as SMNVEV (reference sequence). The V and J ends lost 2 bases and 7 bases respectively, with 8 bases between them. The DNA of the CDR3 is TGTGCCAGCAGTTTACGAGGAAGCGGGGAGCTGTTTTTT. This encodes CASSLRGSGELFF.